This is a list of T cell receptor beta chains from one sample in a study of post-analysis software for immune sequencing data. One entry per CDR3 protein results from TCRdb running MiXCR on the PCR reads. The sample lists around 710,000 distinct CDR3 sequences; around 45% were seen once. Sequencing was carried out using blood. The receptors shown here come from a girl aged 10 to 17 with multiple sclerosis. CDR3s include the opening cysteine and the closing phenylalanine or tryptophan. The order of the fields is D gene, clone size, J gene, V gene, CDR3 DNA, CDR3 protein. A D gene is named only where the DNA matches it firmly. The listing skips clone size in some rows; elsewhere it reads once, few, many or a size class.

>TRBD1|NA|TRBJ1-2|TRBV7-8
TGTGCCATCCGACAGGGACAGGAGAAAGGCTACACCTTC
CAIRQGQEKGYTF
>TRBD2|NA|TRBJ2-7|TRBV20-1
TGCAGTGCTAGATCTCTAGCGGGCCCCGCCTACGAGCAGTACTTC
CSARSLAGPAYEQYF
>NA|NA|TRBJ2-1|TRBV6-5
TGTGCCAGCAGCTTTGGGGGGAGTAACAATGAGCAGTTCTTC
CASSFGGSNNEQFF
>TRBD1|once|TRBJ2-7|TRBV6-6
TGTGCCAGCAGTCCTCTTCCGGGACAGGGGACCTACGAGCAGTACTTC
CASSPLPGQGTYEQYF
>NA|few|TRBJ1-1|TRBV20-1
TGCAGTGCTAGAGATAGGGCACGGACTGAAGCTTTCTTT
CSARDRARTEAFF
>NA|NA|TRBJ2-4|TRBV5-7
TGTGCCAGCAGCCTTTACGGGCTTCCGATACTGTACTTC
CASSLYGLPILYF
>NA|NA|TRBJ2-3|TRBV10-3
TGTGCCATCAGTGAGTCGCCGAACAGGGCAGATACGCAGTATTTT
CAISESPNRADTQYF
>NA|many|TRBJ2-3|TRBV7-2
TGTGCCAGCAGCCGCGGCACAGATACGCAGTATTTT
CASSRGTDTQYF
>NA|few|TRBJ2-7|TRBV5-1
TGCGCCAGCAGCCCCGGGGGGCCCATTTCCTACGAGCAGTACTTC
CASSPGGPISYEQYF
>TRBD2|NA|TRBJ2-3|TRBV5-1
TGCGCCAGCAGCTTGTTGACTAGCGGGACTTCGGATACGCAGTATTTT
CASSLLTSGTSDTQYF
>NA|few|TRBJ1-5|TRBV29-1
TGCAGCGTTGAAGATGGGACCGTGGGCAATCAGCCCCAGCATTTT
CSVEDGTVGNQPQHF
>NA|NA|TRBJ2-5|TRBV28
TGTGCCAGCAGTTCCCCCTCAGGGATCCAGTACTTC
CASSSPSGIQYF
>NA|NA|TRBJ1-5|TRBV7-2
TGTGCCAGCAGGCCAAACTTAACAGGGATGGGTCAGCCCCAGCATTTT
CASRPNLTGMGQPQHF
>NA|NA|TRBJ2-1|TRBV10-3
TGTGCCACCAGTGGCCCTGAGGGGGTAGGATGGAATGAGCAGTTCTTC
CATSGPEGVGWNEQFF
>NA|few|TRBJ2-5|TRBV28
TGTGCCAGCAGATTCCAAGGAGGGACCCAGTACTTC
CASRFQGGTQYF
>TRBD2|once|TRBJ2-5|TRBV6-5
TGTGCCAGGATATTGACTAGCGGGATAAAAGGGACCCAGTACTTC
CARILTSGIKGTQYF
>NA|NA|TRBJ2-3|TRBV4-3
TGCGCCAGCAGCCAGGGCCGTTCTCGCACAGATACGCAGTATTTT
CASSQGRSRTDTQYF
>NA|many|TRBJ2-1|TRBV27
TGTGCCAGCAGTTCCGGGGCTGAGCAGTTCTTC
CASSSGAEQFF
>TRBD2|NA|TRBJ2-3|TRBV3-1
TGTGCCAGCAGCCAAGGTCCCGGCGGGAGGGGGGCAGATACGCAGTATTTT
CASSQGPGGRGADTQYF
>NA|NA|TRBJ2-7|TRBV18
TGTGCCAGCTCCCTCCCCCAATCTGTCGAGCAGTACTTC
CASSLPQSVEQYF
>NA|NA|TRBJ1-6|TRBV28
TGTGCCAGCAGTTTGATGGGGGCGGATTCACCCCTCCACTTT
CASSLMGADSPLHF
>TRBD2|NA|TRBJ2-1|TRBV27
TGTGCCAGCAGGCAACAGAGCGGGAGAATCTACAATGAGCAGTTCTTC
CASRQQSGRIYNEQFF
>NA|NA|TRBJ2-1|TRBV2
TGTGCCAGCAGTGAATTAGGTCATGAGCAGTTCTTC
CASSELGHEQFF
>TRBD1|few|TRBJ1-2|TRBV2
TGTGCCAGCAGAGCAGGGGGAACTAACTATGGCTACACCTTC
CASRAGGTNYGYTF
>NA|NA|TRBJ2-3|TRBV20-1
TGCAGTGCTATTTTCGCAGGGCGGGCAGATACGCAGTATTTT
CSAIFAGRADTQYF
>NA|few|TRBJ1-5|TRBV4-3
TGCGCCAGCAGCCAAGATTCGGGGGCAGGGGAGCAGCCCCAGCATTTT
CASSQDSGAGEQPQHF
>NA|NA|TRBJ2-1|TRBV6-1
TGTGCCAGCAGTGAAGCAAGGCCGAATGAGCAGTTCTTC
CASSEARPNEQFF
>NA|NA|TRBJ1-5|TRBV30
TGTGCCTGGAGTGTCCAGGGCAATCAGCCCCAGCATTTT
CAWSVQGNQPQHF
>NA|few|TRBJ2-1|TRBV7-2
TGTGCCAGCAGCTTATTAGGGGCCTACAATGAGCAGTTCTTC
CASSLLGAYNEQFF
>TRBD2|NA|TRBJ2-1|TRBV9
TGTGCCAGCAGTGGTGGGACTAGCGCAAATGAGCAGTTCTTC
CASSGGTSANEQFF
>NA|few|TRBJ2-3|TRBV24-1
TGTGCCACCAGTGGGCGGGGACACCAGAGCACAGATACGCAGTATTTT
CATSGRGHQSTDTQYF
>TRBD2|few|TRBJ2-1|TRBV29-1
TGCAGCGTTCCCGGACTAGCGGGAGGGCGCAATGAGCAGTTCTTC
CSVPGLAGGRNEQFF
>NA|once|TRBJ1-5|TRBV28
TGTGCCAGCAGAACCGGGGTGCAGCCCCAGCATTTT
CASRTGVQPQHF
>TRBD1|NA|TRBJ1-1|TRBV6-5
TGTGCCAGCAGCCCTTTCCAGACAGGGAAGGACACTGAAGCTTTCTTT
CASSPFQTGKDTEAFF
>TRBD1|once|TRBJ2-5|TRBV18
TGTGCCAGCTCACCACTTGGACAGGGGCCCAAGTACCAAGAGACCCAGTACTTC
CASSPLGQGPKYQETQYF